Detailed here is one TCR beta chain. Its antigen is not identified. Germline assignment: CDR1 SGHTA and CDR2 FQGNSA. This CDR3 has 17 residues. J was trimmed by 3 bases and V by 0 bases; bases with no gene match: 9. These data belong to a study of T cells in narcolepsy. Study as a whole: Enrolled donors included narcolepsy type 1 or type 2 patients and healthy controls.

Broader study findings: Reportedly, autoreactive clonotypes were serially detected in patients' blood but not controls'.

Data came from immunoSEQ multiplex PCR; TCRdb stores just in-frame clones and leaves some out. The sample holds 20,000 to 25,000 clones, approximately 85% seen once. The TCR comes from a human donor with narcolepsy. The chain links TRBV7-2 to TRBJ1-2, with 8 nucleotides matching TRBD1. Sequences were obtained from CD45RA- memory CD4+ T cells from PBMCs. CDR3 region: CASSLALGAGGDYGYTF. The CDR3 DNA reads as TGTGCCAGCAGCTTAGCGCTAGGGGCAGGGGGCGACTATGGCTACACCTTC.